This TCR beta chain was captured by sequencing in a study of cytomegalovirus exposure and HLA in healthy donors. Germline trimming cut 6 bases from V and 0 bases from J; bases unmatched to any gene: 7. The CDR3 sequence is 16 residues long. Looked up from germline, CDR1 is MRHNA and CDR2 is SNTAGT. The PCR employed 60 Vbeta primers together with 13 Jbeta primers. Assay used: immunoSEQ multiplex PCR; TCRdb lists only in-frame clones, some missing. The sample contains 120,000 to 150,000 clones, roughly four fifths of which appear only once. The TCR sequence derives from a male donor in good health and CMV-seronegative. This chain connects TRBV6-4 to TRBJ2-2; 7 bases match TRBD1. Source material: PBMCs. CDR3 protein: CASSSKGQPNTGELFF. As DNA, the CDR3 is TGTGCCAGCAGCTCAAAGGGACAGCCGAACACCGGGGAGCTGTTTTTT.